This T cell receptor beta chain was identified in a study of cytomegalovirus exposure and HLA in healthy donors. This CDR3 contains 17 residues. Trimming removed 1 base from V and 3 bases from J; junction bases left unmatched: 10. Germline CDR1 is SEHNR and CDR2 is FQNEAQ (reference sequence). Study-wide points: Generally TCR sequences proved uncommon, though certain public TCRs appeared in numerous donors. An analysis that was carried out later associated 16,951 TCR beta sequences with HLA alleles at 0.05 false discovery rate. Later analysis revealed greater clonal expansion in HLA-associated TCR beta chains than in equally common others.

As concerns this clone: Its antigen is unidentified.

PCR was performed using 60 Vbeta and 13 Jbeta primers. Clones were sequenced by immunoSEQ multiplex PCR, and TCRdb holds only the in-frame ones, with some missing. The sample consists of roughly 79,000 clones, 74% of them appearing once. The chain couples TRBV7-9 to TRBJ2-3; 7 bases are a match to TRBD2. The clonotype comes from a woman in her fifties or sixties in good health and CMV-seropositive. Sequenced sample: PBMCs. The CDR3 coding sequence is TGTGCCAGCAGCTTAGGCCGCGACAGCGGGAAGACAGATACGCAGTATTTT. It codes for CASSLGRDSGKTDTQYF.